The text below deals with one T cell receptor beta chain. There is no known antigen for this receptor. No much larger clone is present one base from it, and per-base qualities are unavailable. The treatment or condition label on this specimen signifies: roughly ten-day PBMC culture with coronavirus spike peptide pools or control peptides (ViraFEST assay). The ViraFEST assay was used in the study, in which antigen-specific T cells were expanded with peptide pools and expanded clonotypes were subsequently identified by TCR sequencing. Healthy vaccine recipients had no prior SARS-CoV-2 infection, confirmed by negative nucleocapsid antibody tests before and after vaccination. Roughly 2.1 million PBMCs per well were cultured in IMDM with roughly 5.5% human AB serum and 7.5 to 10 IU/ml IL-2, plus 10 ug/ml peptide pools. On days 3 and 7, half of the culture medium was replaced with fresh IL-2-containing medium. Once the cells had been in culture for less than 11 days, the EasySep CD4+ T cell isolation kit was used to isolate CD4+ T cells by negative selection. Ficoll-Paque Plus gradient centrifugation was used to isolate PBMCs from whole blood, and the isolated PBMCs were then either used fresh or cryopreserved at -140C. Culture conditions were generally each tested in triplicate wells.

Preparation of the library involved PCR. TCR sequencing of DNA from cultured CD4+ T cells used the Oncomine TCR Beta short-read assay at the Johns Hopkins FTIC core. The QIAamp micro DNA kit was used to extract genomic DNA from the cultured CD4+ T cells. Oncomine TCR Beta libraries from cultured CD4+ T cells were pooled with unique dual indexes and sequenced on an Illumina iSeq 100. The paper's processing steps were these. Non-productive sequences were removed, and CDR3s not starting with C, not ending with F or W, or shorter than 7 amino acids were discarded. Antigen-specific clonotypes were identified with the MANAFEST web application by comparing peptide-stimulated wells with reference and other culture wells. An FDR below 0.05, an odds ratio above 5, and a productive frequency above 0.1% in at least two of three replicate wells were required for clones to be considered positive. A clonotype counted as cross-reactive if it showed significant expansion both in the SARS-CoV-2 spike wells and in at least one common cold coronavirus spike condition. CDR3 homology was assessed with Levenshtein distances (stringdist) and unrooted phylogenetic trees (ape) in R version 3.6.1. Clones were called with MiXCR by TCRdb after fastp trimmed the public reads at Q25, and only in-frame beta chains were retained. All rows with the same CDR3 protein become a single entry with the most common DNA and genes. TCRdb's processing, not the authors', yielded these V and J calls. This sample has 15,000 to 25,000 distinct CDR3 sequences in its table, and around 40% of those were observed once. About 29% of the sample is in the top ten clones.

The CDR3 starts with the cysteine, ends with the phenylalanine, and has 14 residues. This entry keeps only the CDR3 DNA: 42 bases, framed from base 1. CDR1 and CDR2 were assigned from the germline V gene (reference sequence) as LNHNV and YYDKDF. The V and J ends are trimmed by 0 bases and 4 bases, leaving 10 bases between them. The data were obtained in a study of vaccination and CD4 T cells after COVID-19 (dated by TCRdb to the early 2020s). At the level of the whole study: In the convalescent cohort there were six males and four females, among whom were two Hispanic individuals, seven Caucasians, two Asians and one multiracial person. The spike-specific CD4+ TCR repertoire was compared before and after mRNA vaccination in approximately 9 COVID-19 convalescent patients and a few infection-naive healthy vaccine recipients. Two doses of either the Pfizer-BioNTech BNT162b2 vaccine (n=8) or the Moderna mRNA-1273 vaccine (n=2) were administered to participants. Culture stimuli were overlapping spike peptide pools from SARS-CoV-2 and from the common cold coronaviruses HCoV-NL63, HCoV-OC43 and HCoV-229E. Post-COVID blood samples were collected from convalescent patients a median of approximately 100 days after diagnosis, with a range of about 30 to 170 days. Control cultures used a CEFX viral epitope pool as positive control, an HIV-1 Nef peptide pool as negative control, or no peptide. Post-vaccine blood samples were collected a median of approximately 68 days after the second vaccine dose, ranging from roughly 12 to 250 days. Overall study results and their limits: Although the median number of SARS-CoV-2-reactive clonotypes went up from roughly 20 after infection to 35 to 40 after vaccination, the increase was not significant. In convalescent patients, nearly all vaccine-specific clones (304 of 307) were found to be mono-reactive for SARS-CoV-2 spike rather than cross-reactive with common cold coronaviruses. In convalescent patients, a median around 86% of post-vaccine SARS-CoV-2-reactive clones were detected only after vaccination, suggesting vaccine-specific priming. The study included relatively few convalescent patients and did not analyze early timepoints after natural infection.

This material consisted of CD4+ T cells from blood, cultured in vitro, taken before SARS-CoV-2 vaccination. This receptor was identified in a human donor who received a COVID-19 vaccine. Recombination connected TRBV15 to TRBJ2-7, with the identity of the D gene unclear. DNA sequence: TGTGCCACCAGCAGAGAAGTACGAGCGTACGAGCAGTACTTC. It encodes CATSREVRAYEQYF.